These T cell receptor beta chains were read from a single sample in a study of CD8 T cells in ankylosing spondylitis. A single record per CDR3 protein comes from TCRdb applying MiXCR to the 5' RACE reads. The sample lists fewer than 650,000 distinct CDR3 sequences, 9.5% to 15% seen once, with under 7.5% in the top ten. Sample: blood, either unsorted or a sorted T cell fraction (not recorded which). These receptors all come from a male donor with ankylosing spondylitis. The CDR3 runs from the conserved cysteine through the conserved F or W. D genes are given only for firm matches. Clone size appears in some rows only: once, few, many, or a class for an expanded clone.

abundance,v_gene,j_gene,len,d_gene,CDR3aa,CDR3nt
.,TRBV5-1,TRBJ2-7,18,TRBD1,CASSLGGGQGVGSYEQYF,TGCGCCAGCAGCTTGGGTGGTGGACAGGGGGTTGGTTCCTACGAGCAGTACTTC
.,TRBV27,TRBJ1-5,14,.,CASSLMGHGQPQHF,TGTGCCAGCAGTTTGATGGGGCATGGTCAGCCCCAGCATTTT
.,TRBV20-1,TRBJ1-1,14,TRBD1,CSARPGQGNTEAFF,TGCAGTGCGCGGCCGGGACAGGGTAACACTGAAGCTTTCTTT
many,TRBV5-1,TRBJ2-3,16,TRBD2,CASSLILAVGTDTQYF,TGCGCCAGCAGCCTTATCCTAGCGGTGGGTACAGATACGCAGTATTTT
.,TRBV10-3,TRBJ2-5,14,TRBD2,CAIGTSGSSETQYF,TGTGCCATCGGGACTAGCGGGAGCTCGGAGACCCAGTACTTC
.,TRBV5-1,TRBJ2-1,15,TRBD2,CASIYLAGGVNEQFF,TGCGCCAGCATATACCTAGCGGGAGGGGTCAATGAGCAGTTCTTC
.,TRBV7-2,TRBJ2-6,15,TRBD1,CASSRDSTGANVLTF,TGTGCCAGCAGCAGGGACAGTACTGGGGCCAACGTCCTGACTTTC
few,TRBV6-1,TRBJ1-2,14,TRBD1,CASRPTGGNYGYTF,TGTGCCAGCAGACCCACAGGGGGCAACTATGGCTACACCTTC
many,TRBV5-1,TRBJ2-2,15,.,CASSLGAGNTGELFF,TGCGCCAGCAGCCTTGGGGCTGGGAACACCGGGGAGCTGTTTTTT
.,TRBV19,TRBJ2-7,12,.,CASRGRGNEQYF,TGTGCCAGTAGGGGCAGGGGCAACGAGCAGTACTTC
many,TRBV14,TRBJ1-2,15,TRBD1,CASSPIEGQRYGYTF,TGTGCCAGCAGCCCCATCGAGGGACAGCGCTATGGCTACACCTTC
few,TRBV2,TRBJ2-1,13,.,CASSELRAHEQFF,TGTGCCAGCAGTGAACTAAGGGCCCATGAGCAGTTCTTC
.,TRBV11-1,TRBJ2-1,11,.,CASSHGNEQFF,TGTGCCAGCAGCCATGGGAATGAGCAGTTCTTC
few,TRBV7-2,TRBJ1-4,16,.,CASSLGTVPSNEKLFF,TGTGCCAGCAGCTTAGGAACGGTGCCTTCTAATGAAAAACTGTTTTTT
.,TRBV3-1,TRBJ2-7,13,.,CASSQATVYEQYF,TGTGCCAGCAGCCAAGCTACAGTCTACGAGCAGTACTTC
.,TRBV28,TRBJ2-1,16,TRBD2,CASTLSGTSSYNEQFF,TGTGCCAGCACCTTATCCGGGACTAGCTCCTACAATGAGCAGTTCTTC
.,TRBV24-1,TRBJ1-2,15,.,CATSDFGQGNRGYTF,TGTGCCACCAGTGATTTCGGCCAGGGTAATCGTGGCTACACCTTC
few,TRBV11-3,TRBJ2-1,16,TRBD2,CASSEGLAQLNNEQFF,TGTGCCAGCAGCGAGGGACTAGCGCAGTTGAACAATGAGCAGTTCTTC
many,TRBV12-3/TRBV12-4,TRBJ2-5,13,.,CASSLVAQETQYF,TGTGCCAGCAGTTTAGTAGCCCAAGAGACCCAGTACTTC
many,TRBV7-7,TRBJ2-1,13,.,CASSPRVGHEQFF,TGTGCCAGCAGCCCTAGGGTGGGGCATGAGCAGTTCTTC
few,TRBV12-3/TRBV12-4,TRBJ2-7,15,.,CASSTLGHSRDEQYF,TGTGCCAGCAGTACCCTGGGGCATTCAAGGGACGAGCAGTACTTC
many,TRBV20-1,TRBJ2-7,14,TRBD2,CSAANLAGAAEQYF,TGCAGTGCTGCAAACCTAGCGGGAGCAGCCGAGCAGTACTTC
few,TRBV5-1,TRBJ1-1,15,.,CASAIAGGAVTEAFF,TGCGCCAGCGCTATAGCGGGAGGGGCGGTCACTGAAGCTTTCTTT
many,TRBV4-1,TRBJ2-1,14,TRBD1,CASSQGDSFNEQFF,TGCGCCAGCAGCCAAGGGGACAGTTTCAATGAGCAGTTCTTC
many,TRBV5-1,TRBJ1-5,13,.,CASSLDLNQPQHF,TGCGCCAGCAGCTTGGACCTCAATCAGCCCCAGCATTTT
.,TRBV29-1,TRBJ2-7,14,.,CSVGPHGQTYEQYF,TGCAGCGTGGGCCCCCATGGGCAGACCTACGAGCAGTACTTC
many,TRBV5-1,TRBJ2-5,15,.,CASSLARLTQETQYF,TGCGCCAGCAGCTTGGCCCGGCTGACACAAGAGACCCAGTACTTC
.,TRBV24-1,TRBJ2-2,13,.,CATSGRAAGELFF,TGTGCCACCAGTGGCAGGGCCGCCGGGGAGCTGTTTTTT
few,TRBV20-1,TRBJ2-3,12,.,CSAIKGTDTQYF,TGCAGTGCTATTAAGGGGACAGATACGCAGTATTTT
few,TRBV14,TRBJ2-1,17,TRBD1,CASSEPTGARSYNEQFF,TGTGCCAGCAGCGAACCAACAGGGGCCCGTTCCTACAATGAGCAGTTCTTC
.,TRBV2,TRBJ2-1,15,TRBD1,CASRVTGDSSVEQFF,TGTGCCAGCAGGGTGACAGGGGATTCTTCCGTGGAGCAGTTCTTC
.,TRBV27,TRBJ2-1,15,.,CASSRTESSYNEQFF,TGTGCCAGCAGTCGAACAGAGAGCTCCTACAATGAGCAGTTCTTC
many,TRBV10-3,TRBJ2-1,16,TRBD2,CAISRSRSGRGGEQFF,TGTGCCATCAGTAGATCCCGTAGCGGGAGGGGTGGTGAGCAGTTCTTC
many,TRBV24-1,TRBJ2-3,15,TRBD1,CATSGPGTGTDTQYF,TGTGCCACCAGTGGCCCCGGGACAGGGACAGATACGCAGTATTTT
.,TRBV6-1,TRBJ2-3,13,.,CASRRGKADTQYF,TGTGCCAGCAGGAGGGGAAAAGCAGATACGCAGTATTTT
.,TRBV3-1,TRBJ2-1,14,.,CASSQGYSGREQFF,TGTGCCAGCAGCCAAGGTTACAGCGGCCGGGAGCAGTTCTTC
many,TRBV27,TRBJ1-5,14,TRBD1,CASSLTGGLQPQHF,TGTGCCAGCAGTTTGACAGGGGGCCTTCAGCCCCAGCATTTT
few,TRBV12-3/TRBV12-4,TRBJ2-5,12,.,CASTTPPGTQYF,TGTGCCAGCACCACACCACCTGGGACCCAGTACTTC
few,TRBV24-1,TRBJ2-3,15,.,CATSGQGPLADTQYF,TGTGCCACCAGTGGGCAGGGACCCTTGGCAGATACGCAGTATTTT
few,TRBV16,TRBJ1-5,13,.,CASSLGWGQPQHF,TGTGCCAGCAGCCTCGGGTGGGGTCAGCCCCAGCATTTT
few,TRBV9,TRBJ1-5,13,.,CASSVTDNQPQHF,TGTGCCAGCAGCGTAACCGATAATCAGCCCCAGCATTTT